This T cell receptor (beta chain) was captured in a study of T cell repertoires in cytomegalovirus infection. Study context: CMV infection together with matching HLA type was indicated by public TCR beta signatures.

TCRdb ran MiXCR on the reads and lists one entry per CDR3 protein. The repertoire holds some 450,000 distinct CDR3 sequences, with 30% to 40% as singletons. V lost 5 bases, J lost 3 bases, and 26 bases lay in between. The germline V gene has CDR1 SEHNR and CDR2 FQNEAQ (reference sequence). This CDR3 has 18 amino acids. The study's findings and limits: People with CMV and the relevant HLA were identified by cumulative public TCR beta family frequency. Dominating the ex vivo response were HLA-C-restricted CMV-specific TCR beta clonotypes.

This clonotype came up a few times. Antigen specificity is unknown. The chain links TRBV7-9 to TRBJ2-7, with D perhaps matching TRBD1 (6 bases). Sequenced input: PBMCs. The TCR comes from a human donor in good health (CMV status not recorded). Some clones in this sample may be carry-over from other donors' samples. CDR3 DNA: TGTGCCAGCAGCCCTCCCCTCAACCGGGACACCTTCCGCTACGAGCAGTACTTC. Translated, it gives CASSPPLNRDTFRYEQYF.